The 17 T cell receptor beta chains below were found in one sample sequenced in a study of blood T cell repertoires in COVID-19 (dated by TCRdb to about 2020). The method was the immunoSEQ multiplex PCR assay. TCRdb retrieved this table from immuneACCESS and kept in-frame rearrangements only. Not all clones are present; in checked studies, unresolved V genes account for under half, and no reason is known for the remainder. This sample has 300,000 to 350,000 clones in its table, and roughly 86% of those were observed once. The ten largest clones add up to roughly 9.9% of the sample. What was sequenced was peripheral blood. The source is a man aged 25-45 years with COVID-19, enrolled during active disease.

V and J are TRBV7-3 and TRBJ2-3; the match to TRBD1 covers 10 bases. Germline CDR1 SGHTA, CDR2 FQGTGA. V gave up 0 bases and J gave up 8 bases; unmatched junction bases: 5. The CDR3 runs to 15 residues. The DNA for the CDR3 is TGTGCCAGCAGCTTAACTTTCGGACAGGGGGTTACGCAGTATTTT. It is translated as CASSLTFGQGVTQYF.

The J gene is TRBJ2-7, the V gene TRBV4-3; 10 positions match TRBD1. This CDR3 contains 14 residues. Germline values: CDR1 LGHNA, CDR2 YSLEER. The V and J ends lost 4 bases and 4 bases, in that order; junction bases with no gene match: 4. The CDR3 sequence: CASSRRTGGYEQYF. The CDR3 DNA reads TGCGCCAGCAGCCGAAGGACAGGGGGATACGAGCAGTACTTC.

The DNA of the CDR3 is TGTGCCAGCAGCTTAGGGGGGCCCTATGGCTACACCTTC. Its translation is CASSLGGPYGYTF. The chain joins TRBV7-2 to TRBJ1-2; D possibly corresponds to TRBD1 (6 bases). The germline V and J ends were trimmed by 1 base and 4 bases, with 7 bases remaining between them. This CDR3 is 13 amino acids long. The V gene's germline CDR1 is SGHTA and CDR2 FQGNSA.

The chain is built from TRBV7-9 and TRBJ2-6; weak D call: TRBD1 (6 bases). Germline assignment: CDR1 SEHNR and CDR2 FQNEAQ (reference sequence). The CDR3 consists of 15 residues. V shed 5 bases and J shed 1 base, with 9 bases lying between them. CDR3 DNA sequence: TGTGCCAGCAGCCCAACAGGGTCTGGGGCCAACGTCCTGACTTTC. It encodes CASSPTGSGANVLTF.

This clone turned up a few times. The chain carries TRBV11-2 and TRBJ2-3, with TRBD2 matching over 14 bases. The CDR3 covers 18 residues. Germline CDR1 reads SGHAT; CDR2 reads FQNNGV. V was pared by 5 bases and J by 5 bases, with 12 bases of the junction left unmatched. The CDR3 DNA reads TGTGCCAGCAGCCCGATGACTAGCGGGAGGGCCTTTGGAGATACGCAGTATTTT. It codes for CASSPMTSGRAFGDTQYF. Using reference TRBV11-2 and TRBJ2-3 for the parts outside the CDR3, the full variable domain is EAGVAQSPRYKIIEKRQSVAFWCNPISGHATLYWYQQILGQGPKLLIQFQNNGVVDDSQLPKDRFSAERLKGVDSTLKIQPAKLEDSAVYLCASSPMTSGRAFGDTQYFGPGTRLTVL.

The chain employs TRBV13 and TRBJ2-1, with a tentative D call TRBD1 (6 bases). In germline, CDR1 is PRHDT, CDR2 FYEKMQ (reference sequence). CDR3 length: 15 amino acids. With 2 bases removed from V and 5 bases from J, the gap between germline ends came to 13 bases. In DNA form, the CDR3 reads TGTGCCAGCAGCTTACGGCAGGGGTTCGACAATGAGCAGTTCTTC. Translating it yields CASSLRQGFDNEQFF.

The chain uses TRBV7-8 and TRBJ2-3; a possible D gene is TRBD2 (6 bases). V was cut by 3 bases and J by 5 bases, with 6 bases left in between. From germline, CDR1 is SGHVS and CDR2 FQNEAQ. This CDR3 is built from 12 residues. Written as DNA, the CDR3 is TGTGCCAGCAGCTTTAGCGGAGATACGCAGTATTTT. It is translated as CASSFSGDTQYF. Drawing the rest from reference TRBV7-8 and TRBJ2-3, the complete variable domain is GAGVSQSPRYKVAKRGQDVALRCDPISGHVSLFWYQQALGQGPEFLTYFQNEAQLDKSGLPSDRFFAERPEGSVSTLKIQRTQQEDSAVYLCASSFSGDTQYFGPGTRLTVL.

This clone showed up just once. V gene TRBV29-1 combines with J gene TRBJ1-5; possibly TRBD1 for D (5 bases). Germline CDR1 is SQVTM and CDR2 is ANQGSEA. V lost 3 bases, J lost 7 bases, and 13 bases lay in between. The CDR3 totals 13 residues. CDR3 bases: TGCAGCGTTGATCGGACGGGGGGACAGCCCCAGCATTTT. Translation: CSVDRTGGQPQHF.

V is TRBV7-3 and J is TRBJ1-1; no definite D call. From germline, CDR1 is SGHTA and CDR2 FQGTGA. Deletions cut 2 bases from V and 0 bases from J, with 4 bases between. CDR3 length: 13 amino acids. CDR3 loop: CASSLGMNTEAFF. In nucleotides, the CDR3 is TGTGCCAGCAGCTTAGGCATGAACACTGAAGCTTTCTTT.

The chain links TRBV7-2 to TRBJ1-2, with 9 positions matching TRBD1. Per germline, CDR1 SGHTA and CDR2 FQGNSA. This CDR3 spans 16 amino acids. The J segment lost 4 bases and the V segment lost 5 bases, leaving 11 bases of the junction unmatched. CDR3 sequence (DNA): TGTGCCAGCAGCAGCGCAGGACAGGGGCGCGGCTATGGCTACACCTTC. Amino acids: CASSSAGQGRGYGYTF.

V is TRBV30 and J is TRBJ2-1; 7 bases map to TRBD2. Germline-derived CDR1 and CDR2 are GTSNPN and SVGIG (reference sequence). The CDR3 totals 11 residues. With V trimmed by 5 bases and J by 10 bases, 5 bases remained unmatched. The CDR3 DNA follows: TGTGCCTGGGAGTTAGCGGGCGAGCAGTTCTTC. Its protein product is CAWELAGEQFF.

The chain couples TRBV7-8 to TRBJ2-2; TRBD2 matches 7 bases. With 3 bases clipped from V and 4 bases from J, the junction kept 11 bases outside the gene matches. The CDR3 sequence is 17 residues long. CDR1 is SGHVS, CDR2 FQNEAQ, per germline. Here the CDR3 reads CASSFDETSDLTGELFF. The CDR3 DNA is TGTGCCAGCAGCTTCGACGAAACTAGCGATCTCACCGGGGAGCTGTTTTTT.

This clone was detected once. The chain employs TRBV5-1 and TRBJ2-5; TRBD2 matches at 10 bases. The CDR3 has 17 residues. Germline V gene data show CDR1 as SGHRS and CDR2 as YFSETQ. V was pared by 7 bases and J by 2 bases, with 14 bases of the junction left unmatched. As DNA, the CDR3 is TGCGCCAGCCACCCCGGGGTCCAGCGGGGGGGACAAGAGACCCAGTACTTC. Translation gives CASHPGVQRGGQETQYF.

The V gene is TRBV5-4, the J gene TRBJ2-1; TRBD2 aligns across 11 bases. In germline, CDR1 is SGHNT, CDR2 YYREEE (reference sequence). The junction had 7 bases not matched to a gene; V was cut back by 5 bases and J by 6 bases. This CDR3 has 15 residues. CDR3 sequence (DNA): TGTGCCAGCAGGGATAGCGGGAGGGCTCTCAATGAGCAGTTCTTC. Its protein product is CASRDSGRALNEQFF.

This clone was counted once. The chain is built from TRBV7-9 and TRBJ2-2, with D possibly being TRBD1 (6 bases). The CDR3 spans 18 residues. Germline CDR1 is SEHNR and CDR2 is FQNEAQ (reference sequence). V shed 5 bases and J shed 0 bases, with 19 bases lying between them. CDR3 sequence: CASSPTRPQGANTGELFF. CDR3 bases: TGTGCCAGCAGCCCCACCCGCCCACAGGGTGCGAACACCGGGGAGCTGTTTTTT.

This CDR3 is CASGQVISYNEQFF. In DNA form, the CDR3 reads TGTGCCAGCGGGCAGGTGATCTCCTACAATGAGCAGTTCTTC. The J gene is TRBJ2-1, the V gene TRBV27; D remains unclear. Germline values: CDR1 MNHEY, CDR2 SMNVEV (reference sequence). The germline V and J ends were trimmed by 8 bases and 0 bases, with 11 bases remaining between them. CDR3 size: 14 residues.

This clone was found once. V usage is TRBV4-3 and J usage is TRBJ2-7, with a weak D call TRBD2 (6 bases). Germline V gene data show CDR1 as LGHNA and CDR2 as YSLEER. This CDR3 region has 15 residues. Trimming took off 6 bases at V and 2 bases at J, with 17 bases between the two ends. The CDR3 nucleotides are TGCGCCAGCAGTCTTAATCTAGGCGGGACCTACGAGCAGTACTTC. Protein sequence: CASSLNLGGTYEQYF.